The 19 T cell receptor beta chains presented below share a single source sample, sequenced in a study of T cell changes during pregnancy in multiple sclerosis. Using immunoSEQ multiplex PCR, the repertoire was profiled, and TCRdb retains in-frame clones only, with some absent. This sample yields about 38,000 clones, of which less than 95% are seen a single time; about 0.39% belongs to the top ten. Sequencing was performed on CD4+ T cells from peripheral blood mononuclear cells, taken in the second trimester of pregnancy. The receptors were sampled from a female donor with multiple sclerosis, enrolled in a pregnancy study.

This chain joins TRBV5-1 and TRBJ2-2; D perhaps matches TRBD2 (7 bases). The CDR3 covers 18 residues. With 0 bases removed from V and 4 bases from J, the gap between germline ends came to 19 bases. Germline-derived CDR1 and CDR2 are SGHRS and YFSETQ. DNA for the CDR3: TGCGCCAGCAGCTTGGGGGCCCGGGGGGCCGGTGGCACCGGGGAGCTGTTTTTT. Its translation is CASSLGARGAGGTGELFF.

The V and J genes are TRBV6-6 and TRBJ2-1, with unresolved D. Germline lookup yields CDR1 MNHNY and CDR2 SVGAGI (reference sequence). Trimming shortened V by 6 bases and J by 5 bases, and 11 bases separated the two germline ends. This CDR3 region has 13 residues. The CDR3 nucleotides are TGTGCCAGCAGCTCCAGGAAGAACAATGAGCAGTTCTTC. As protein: CASSSRKNNEQFF.

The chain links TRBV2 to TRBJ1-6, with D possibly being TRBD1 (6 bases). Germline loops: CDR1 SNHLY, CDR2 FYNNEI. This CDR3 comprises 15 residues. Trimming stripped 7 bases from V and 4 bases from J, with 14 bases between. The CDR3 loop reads CASMKPGQYNSPLHF. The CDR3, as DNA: TGTGCCAGCATGAAACCGGGACAATATAATTCACCCCTCCACTTT.

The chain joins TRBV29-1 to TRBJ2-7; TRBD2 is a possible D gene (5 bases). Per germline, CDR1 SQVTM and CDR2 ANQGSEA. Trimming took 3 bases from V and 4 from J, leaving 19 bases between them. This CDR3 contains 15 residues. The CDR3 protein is CSVDNPWMRAYEQYF. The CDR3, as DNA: TGCAGCGTTGATAATCCGTGGATGAGGGCATACGAGCAGTACTTC.

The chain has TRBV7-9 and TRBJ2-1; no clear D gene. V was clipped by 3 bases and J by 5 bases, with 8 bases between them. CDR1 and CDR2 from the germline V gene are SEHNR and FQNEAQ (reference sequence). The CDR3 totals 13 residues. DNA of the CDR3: TGTGCCAGCAGCTTGAGTTCCCACAATGAGCAGTTCTTC. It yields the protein CASSLSSHNEQFF.

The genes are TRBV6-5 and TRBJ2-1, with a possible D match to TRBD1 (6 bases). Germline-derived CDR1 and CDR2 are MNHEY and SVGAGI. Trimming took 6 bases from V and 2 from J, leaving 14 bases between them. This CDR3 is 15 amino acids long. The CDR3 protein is CASSRRGRAYNEQFF. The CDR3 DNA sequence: TGTGCCAGCAGCCGCAGGGGCCGCGCCTACAATGAGCAGTTCTTC.

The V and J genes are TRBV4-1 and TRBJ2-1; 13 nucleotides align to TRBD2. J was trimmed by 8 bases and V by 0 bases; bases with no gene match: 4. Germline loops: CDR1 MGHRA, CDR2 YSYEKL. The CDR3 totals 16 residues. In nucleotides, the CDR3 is TGCGCCAGCAGCCAAGAGAAACTAGCGGGAGGGGATGAGCAGTTCTTC. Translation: CASSQEKLAGGDEQFF.

The CDR3 coding sequence is TGTGCCAGCTCACGACAGGGGGGCGGGGAGCTGTTTTTT. Translation: CASSRQGGGELFF. The gene calls are TRBV11-2 and TRBJ2-2; TRBD1 agrees at 9 bases. This CDR3 comprises 13 residues. The germline gives CDR1 SGHAT, CDR2 FQNNGV. Trimming cost V 8 bases and J 7 bases; bases outside gene matches: 5.

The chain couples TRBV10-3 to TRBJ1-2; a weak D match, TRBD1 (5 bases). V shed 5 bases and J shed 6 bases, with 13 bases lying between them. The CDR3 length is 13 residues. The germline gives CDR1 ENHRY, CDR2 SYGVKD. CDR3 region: CAISQAGGDGYTF. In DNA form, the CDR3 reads TGTGCCATCAGTCAAGCCGGGGGAGATGGCTACACCTTC.

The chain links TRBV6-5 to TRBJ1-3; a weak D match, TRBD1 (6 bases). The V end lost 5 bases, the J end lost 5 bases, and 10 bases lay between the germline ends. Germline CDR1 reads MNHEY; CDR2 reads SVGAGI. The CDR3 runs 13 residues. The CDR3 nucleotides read TGTGCCAGCAGTCGGACAGTCAGAAACACCATATATTTT. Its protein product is CASSRTVRNTIYF.

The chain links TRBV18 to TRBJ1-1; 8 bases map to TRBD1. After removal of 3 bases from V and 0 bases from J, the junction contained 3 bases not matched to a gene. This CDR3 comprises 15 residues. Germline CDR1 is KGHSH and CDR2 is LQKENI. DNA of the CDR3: TGTGCCAGCTCACCTCAGGGGGCTGTGAACACTGAAGCTTTCTTT. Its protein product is CASSPQGAVNTEAFF.

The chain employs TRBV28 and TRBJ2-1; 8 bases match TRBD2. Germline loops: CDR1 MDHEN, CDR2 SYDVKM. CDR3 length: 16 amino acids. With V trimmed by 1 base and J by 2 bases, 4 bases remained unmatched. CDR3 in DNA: TGTGCCAGCAGTTTATCTGTTAGCGGGACCTACAATGAGCAGTTCTTC. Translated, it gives CASSLSVSGTYNEQFF.

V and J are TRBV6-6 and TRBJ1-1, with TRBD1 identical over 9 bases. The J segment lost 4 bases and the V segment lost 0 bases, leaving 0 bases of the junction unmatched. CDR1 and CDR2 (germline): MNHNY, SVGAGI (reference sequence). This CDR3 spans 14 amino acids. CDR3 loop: CASSYSGQGTEAFF. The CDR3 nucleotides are TGTGCCAGCAGTTACTCGGGACAGGGCACTGAAGCTTTCTTT.

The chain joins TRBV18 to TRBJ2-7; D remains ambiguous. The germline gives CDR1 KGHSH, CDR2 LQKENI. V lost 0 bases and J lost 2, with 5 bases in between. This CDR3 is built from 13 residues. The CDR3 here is CASSPPGPYEQYF. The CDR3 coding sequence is TGTGCCAGCTCACCACCGGGCCCCTACGAGCAGTACTTC.

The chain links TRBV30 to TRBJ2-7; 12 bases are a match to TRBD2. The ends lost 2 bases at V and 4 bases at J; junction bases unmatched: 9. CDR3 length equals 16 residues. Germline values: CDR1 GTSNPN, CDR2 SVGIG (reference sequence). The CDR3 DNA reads TGTGCCTGGAGTCCCACTACTAGCGGGAGGTGGTACGAGCAGTACTTC. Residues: CAWSPTTSGRWYEQYF.

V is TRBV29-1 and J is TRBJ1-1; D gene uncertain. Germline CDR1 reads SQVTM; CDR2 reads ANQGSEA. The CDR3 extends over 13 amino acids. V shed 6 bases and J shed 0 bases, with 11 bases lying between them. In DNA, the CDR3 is TGCAGCGTGGCCGGACTCATGAACACTGAAGCTTTCTTT. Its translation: CSVAGLMNTEAFF.

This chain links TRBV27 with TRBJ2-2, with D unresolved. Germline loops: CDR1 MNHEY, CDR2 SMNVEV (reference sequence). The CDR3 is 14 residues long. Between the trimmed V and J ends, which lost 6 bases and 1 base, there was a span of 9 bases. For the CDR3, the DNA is TGTGCCAGCAGACCAGCAGGGAACACCGGGGAGCTGTTTTTT. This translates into CASRPAGNTGELFF.

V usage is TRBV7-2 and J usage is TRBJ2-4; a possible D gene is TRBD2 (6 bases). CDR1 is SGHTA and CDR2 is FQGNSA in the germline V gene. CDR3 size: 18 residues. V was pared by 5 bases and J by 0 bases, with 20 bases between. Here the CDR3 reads CASSLIGSRGIAKNIQYF. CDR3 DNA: TGTGCCAGCAGCCTTATTGGTTCGCGCGGGATAGCCAAAAACATTCAGTACTTC.

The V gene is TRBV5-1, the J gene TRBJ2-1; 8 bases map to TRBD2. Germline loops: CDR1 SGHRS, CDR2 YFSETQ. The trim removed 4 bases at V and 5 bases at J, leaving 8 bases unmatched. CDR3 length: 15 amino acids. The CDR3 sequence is CASSGLPGGNNEQFF. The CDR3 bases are TGCGCCAGCAGCGGGCTACCGGGGGGGAACAATGAGCAGTTCTTC.